A single sample gave rise to the 20 T cell receptor beta chains below, sequenced in a study of T cell changes during pregnancy in multiple sclerosis. Sequencing used immunoSEQ multiplex PCR; TCRdb keeps in-frame clones, though not all of them. Of 35,000 to 50,000 clones in the sample, 84% were seen once. Sequencing was performed on CD4+ T cells from peripheral blood mononuclear cells, taken before pregnancy. Source of these receptors: a female donor with multiple sclerosis, enrolled in a pregnancy study.

The rearrangement links TRBV7-2 to TRBJ2-7, with 8 bases matching TRBD2. From germline, CDR1 is SGHTA and CDR2 FQGNSA. CDR3 length: 15 residues. J lost 0 bases, V lost 1 base, and 2 bases had no gene match. Here the CDR3 reads CASSLEAGVSYEQYF. As DNA, the CDR3 is TGTGCCAGCAGCTTAGAAGCGGGGGTCTCCTACGAGCAGTACTTC. Complete variable domain (other parts from reference TRBV7-2 and TRBJ2-7): GAGVSQSPSNKVTEKGKDVELRCDPISGHTALYWYRQSLGQGLEFLIYFQGNSAPDKSGLPSDRFSAERTGGSVSTLTIQRTQQEDSAVYLCASSLEAGVSYEQYFGPGTRLTVT.

The chain is built from TRBV4-3 and TRBJ2-5, with 10 bases identical to TRBD1. Germline CDR1 is LGHNA and CDR2 is YSLEER. With V trimmed by 1 base and J by 2 bases, 1 base remained unmatched. CDR3 length: 15 amino acids. CDR3 in amino acids: CASSQVDRGQETQYF. CDR3 coding DNA: TGCGCCAGCAGCCAAGTGGACAGGGGGCAAGAGACCCAGTACTTC.

The rearrangement links TRBV7-9 to TRBJ1-2; possibly TRBD1 for D (6 bases). Germline V gene lookup returns CDR1 SEHNR and CDR2 FQNEAQ (reference sequence). Trimming shortened V by 4 bases and J by 6 bases, and 15 bases separated the two germline ends. CDR3 length equals 14 residues. CDR3 protein: CASSWAQGRNGYTF. The CDR3 DNA follows: TGTGCCAGCAGCTGGGCACAGGGAAGGAATGGCTACACCTTC. Full variable domain (outside the CDR3, taken from reference TRBV7-9 and TRBJ1-2): DTGVSQNPRHKITKRGQNVTFRCDPISEHNRLYWYRQTLGQGPEFLTYFQNEAQLEKSRLLSDRFSAERPKGSFSTLEIQRTEQGDSAMYLCASSWAQGRNGYTFGSGTRLTVV.

V usage is TRBV19 and J usage is TRBJ2-3, with D unclear. The length of the CDR3 is 14 residues. From germline, CDR1 is LNHDA and CDR2 SQIVND (reference sequence). V lost 3 bases to trimming and J lost 2 bases, with 9 bases between them. DNA for the CDR3: TGTGCCAGTAGTATGAGACTGCACACAGATACGCAGTATTTT. Amino acid sequence: CASSMRLHTDTQYF.

The chain uses TRBV5-1 and TRBJ2-5; D not certain. V was shortened by 0 bases and J by 0 bases, with 3 bases between the two germline ends. The CDR3 covers 13 residues. The V gene's germline CDR1 is SGHRS and CDR2 YFSETQ. The CDR3 is CASSLDYQETQYF. CDR3 DNA sequence: TGCGCCAGCAGCTTGGACTACCAAGAGACCCAGTACTTC.

The chain recombines TRBV30 with TRBJ1-4, with D hard to call. The CDR3 is 12 residues long. The V gene lost 0 bases and the J gene lost 8 bases, with 7 bases spanning the gap. Germline-derived CDR1 and CDR2 are GTSNPN and SVGIG (reference sequence). The CDR3 coding sequence is TGTGCCTGGAGTGTAACTTACGAAAAACTGTTTTTT. It codes for CAWSVTYEKLFF.

This clone was picked up one time. The genes are TRBV10-2 and TRBJ1-6; 10 nucleotides agree with TRBD1. Germline CDR1 and CDR2: WSHSY and SAAADI. J gave up 7 bases and V 6 bases, and 9 bases lay outside the gene matches. CDR3 length equals 16 residues. The CDR3 region is CASSDPGQGENSPLHF. CDR3 nucleotide sequence: TGCGCCAGCAGCGACCCAGGACAGGGGGAGAATTCACCCCTCCACTTT.

CDR3 sequence (DNA): TGTGCCAGCAGCCTCTGGGTGGTAAGGACAGGTCAGCCCCAGCATTTT. Protein sequence: CASSLWVVRTGQPQHF. The chain recombines TRBV2 with TRBJ1-5; TRBD1 aligns across 7 bases. The CDR3 extends over 16 amino acids. V lost 6 bases and J lost 6; bases outside the gene matches: 14. From germline, CDR1 is SNHLY and CDR2 FYNNEI.

This clone appeared a few times. The J gene is TRBJ2-1, the V gene TRBV19; D is perhaps TRBD1 (5 bases). V gave up 5 bases and J gave up 2 bases, with 13 bases separating them. The CDR3 spans 15 residues. Germline V gene sequence: CDR1 LNHDA, CDR2 SQIVND (reference sequence). CDR3: CASSADSEAYNEQFF. CDR3 coding DNA: TGTGCCAGTAGTGCAGACAGCGAAGCCTACAATGAGCAGTTCTTC. The full variable domain, in which reference TRBV19 and TRBJ2-1 provide the parts outside the CDR3, is DGGITQSPKYLFRKEGQNVTLSCEQNLNHDAMYWYRQDPGQGLRLIYYSQIVNDFQKGDIAEGYSVSREKKESFPLTVTSAQKNPTAFYLCASSADSEAYNEQFFGPGTRLTVL.

V and J are TRBV2 and TRBJ1-5, with 8 bases matching TRBD1. Per the germline V gene, CDR1 is SNHLY and CDR2 is FYNNEI. Losses at the gene ends were 7 bases for V and 7 bases for J; bases not matched to a gene: 9. The length of the CDR3 is 14 residues. The CDR3 bases are TGTGCCAGCAACCCGGACAGGGTAGGCCAGCCCCAGCATTTT. It encodes CASNPDRVGQPQHF.

The V and J genes are TRBV14 and TRBJ1-1; the match to TRBD1 covers 10 bases. Germline V lookup: CDR1 SGHDN, CDR2 FVKESK. The CDR3 is 15 residues long. The V gene end was trimmed by 4 bases and the J gene end by 6 bases; junction bases not matched to a gene: 8. DNA for the CDR3: TGTGCCAGCAGCCCGAGGACAGGGGGTTTTGCTGAAGCTTTCTTT. Translated: CASSPRTGGFAEAFF.

The chain employs TRBV18 and TRBJ1-5, with a tentative D call TRBD1 (5 bases). The germline V gene has CDR1 KGHSH and CDR2 LQKENI. V gave up 5 bases and J gave up 0 bases, with 17 bases separating them. The CDR3 totals 17 residues. CDR3 region: CASSSNSGGYSNQPQHF. In DNA form, the CDR3 reads TGTGCCAGCTCATCAAACTCGGGGGGATATAGCAATCAGCCCCAGCATTTT.

The rearrangement uses TRBV19 and TRBJ1-5; D may be TRBD1 (6 bases). The CDR3 sequence is 13 residues long. The germline V gene has CDR1 LNHDA and CDR2 SQIVND (reference sequence). The V end was cut by 1 base, the J end by 5 bases, with 6 bases between. CDR3 nucleotides: TGTGCCAGTAGTATAGGGACAGATCAGCCCCAGCATTTT. Translated: CASSIGTDQPQHF.

In this sample, this clone turned up once. This chain joins TRBV4-2 and TRBJ1-2; 8 bases line up with TRBD1. The CDR3 contains 15 residues. Trimming at V came to 2 bases and at J to 4 bases, leaving 6 bases not matched to a gene. Germline V gives CDR1 LGHNA, CDR2 YNFKEQ. The CDR3 reads CASSQLSGTGYGYTF. In DNA form, the CDR3 reads TGTGCCAGCAGCCAACTGTCCGGGACAGGCTATGGCTACACCTTC.

The V gene is TRBV7-3, the J gene TRBJ1-1, with D uncertain. The germline gives CDR1 SGHTA, CDR2 FQGTGA. Trimming took off 6 bases at V and 8 bases at J, with 16 bases between the two ends. This CDR3 has 13 residues. The CDR3, as DNA: TGTGCCAGCAGTTTATCCGAGGGATCCGAAGCTTTCTTT. Translated, it gives CASSLSEGSEAFF.

Points on this clone: Other DNA sequences in the sample encode the same CDR3. This chain joins TRBV11-2 and TRBJ2-2; TRBD1 matches 8 bases. This CDR3 comprises 14 residues. The V segment lost 6 bases and the J segment 5 bases; nucleotides outside the gene matches: 5. CDR1 is SGHAT and CDR2 is FQNNGV in the germline V gene. This chain's CDR3 is CASSPQGGTGELFF. As DNA, the CDR3 is TGTGCCAGCAGTCCACAGGGGGGAACCGGGGAGCTGTTTTTT.

The chain employs TRBV7-3 and TRBJ1-2; D is ambiguous. V was shortened by 4 bases and J by 5 bases, with 17 bases between the two germline ends. The CDR3 has 15 amino acids. CDR1 is SGHTA, CDR2 FQGTGA, per germline. The CDR3 sequence is CASSSSTGGEYGYTF. CDR3 DNA sequence: TGTGCCAGCAGCTCCTCGACCGGAGGAGAGTATGGCTACACCTTC.

This chain links TRBV2 with TRBJ1-2, with 10 bases identical to TRBD1. V trimming: 5 bases; J trimming: 4 bases; junction bases outside the gene matches: 7. Germline assignment: CDR1 SNHLY and CDR2 FYNNEI. The CDR3 totals 15 residues. The CDR3 protein is CASSRQGAVPYGYTF. DNA for the CDR3: TGTGCCAGCAGTAGACAGGGGGCTGTACCCTATGGCTACACCTTC. Full variable domain (remainder filled in from reference TRBV2 and TRBJ1-2): EPEVTQTPSHQVTQMGQEVILRCVPISNHLYFYWYRQILGQKVEFLVSFYNNEISEKSEIFDDQFSVERPDGSNFTLKIRSTKLEDSAMYFCASSRQGAVPYGYTFGSGTRLTVV.

This chain joins TRBV27 and TRBJ1-1, with D maybe TRBD1 (5 bases). Trimming left V 4 bases short and J 4 bases short, with 13 bases between. The CDR3 is made up of 14 amino acids. Germline CDR1 reads MNHEY; CDR2 reads SMNVEV (reference sequence). The CDR3 DNA reads TGTGCCAGCAGTTCCCCAGGGTTAGGCACTGAAGCTTTCTTT. This translates into CASSSPGLGTEAFF.

The chain is built from TRBV7-2 and TRBJ2-1; D call uncertain. V lost 2 bases and J lost 13, with 15 bases in between. CDR1 SGHTA and CDR2 FQGNSA come from the germline V gene. This CDR3 has 13 amino acids. CDR3 sequence (DNA): TGTGCCAGCAGCTTATATGAGCCGACAAATCAGTTCTTC. Its translation is CASSLYEPTNQFF.